The present entry profiles one T cell receptor (beta chain) with its context. These data come from a study of blood T cell repertoires in COVID-19. Study-level background: Acute and convalescent COVID-19 specimens originated in the United States, Italy and Spain. The analysed material was cDNA or gDNA that came from T cells, B-cell-depleted T cells, or PBMCs.

Cohort allocation depended upon clinical history that participants reported. Trimming at V came to 7 bases and at J to 3 bases, leaving 12 bases not matched to a gene. The CDR3 runs 16 residues. CDR1 SGHNT and CDR2 YYREEE come from the germline V gene (reference sequence). In the original workflow: Reference gene primers were amplified, and this amplification served to estimate nucleated cell counts. Assay used: immunoSEQ multiplex PCR; TCRdb lists only in-frame clones, some missing. V, J and clone size are those of that table, while D and trimming were read from the DNA. The sample carries approximately 140,000 clones, just under 85% recorded once.

This TCR was sampled from a woman in her forties or fifties with acute COVID-19. The sample taken for sequencing was PBMCs or T cells enriched from blood (not recorded which). The V and J genes are TRBV5-4 and TRBJ1-1; 10 nucleotides match TRBD1. CDR3 amino acids: CASPTRDRGRDTEAFF. The CDR3 DNA follows: TGTGCCAGCCCAACCCGGGACAGGGGTAGGGACACTGAAGCTTTCTTT.